This T cell receptor (beta chain) was sequenced during a study of technical replicates of blood from a handful of donors. V was pared by 6 bases and J by 3 bases, with 11 bases between. The germline V gene encodes CDR1 MDHEN and CDR2 SYDVKM. The CDR3 extends over 13 amino acids. Some clones are missing from TCRdb's copy, which holds only in-frame ones; the method was immunoSEQ multiplex PCR. The table shows some 50,000 clones, with around 95% occurring only once. The chain links TRBV28 to TRBJ1-1; D may be TRBD1 (6 bases). Material: T cells isolated from PBMCs. The sequence was collected from a human donor in good health. The CDR3 nucleotides are TGTGCCAGCAGGGACAGCTATCACACTGAAGCTTTCTTT. This gives the protein CASRDSYHTEAFF.